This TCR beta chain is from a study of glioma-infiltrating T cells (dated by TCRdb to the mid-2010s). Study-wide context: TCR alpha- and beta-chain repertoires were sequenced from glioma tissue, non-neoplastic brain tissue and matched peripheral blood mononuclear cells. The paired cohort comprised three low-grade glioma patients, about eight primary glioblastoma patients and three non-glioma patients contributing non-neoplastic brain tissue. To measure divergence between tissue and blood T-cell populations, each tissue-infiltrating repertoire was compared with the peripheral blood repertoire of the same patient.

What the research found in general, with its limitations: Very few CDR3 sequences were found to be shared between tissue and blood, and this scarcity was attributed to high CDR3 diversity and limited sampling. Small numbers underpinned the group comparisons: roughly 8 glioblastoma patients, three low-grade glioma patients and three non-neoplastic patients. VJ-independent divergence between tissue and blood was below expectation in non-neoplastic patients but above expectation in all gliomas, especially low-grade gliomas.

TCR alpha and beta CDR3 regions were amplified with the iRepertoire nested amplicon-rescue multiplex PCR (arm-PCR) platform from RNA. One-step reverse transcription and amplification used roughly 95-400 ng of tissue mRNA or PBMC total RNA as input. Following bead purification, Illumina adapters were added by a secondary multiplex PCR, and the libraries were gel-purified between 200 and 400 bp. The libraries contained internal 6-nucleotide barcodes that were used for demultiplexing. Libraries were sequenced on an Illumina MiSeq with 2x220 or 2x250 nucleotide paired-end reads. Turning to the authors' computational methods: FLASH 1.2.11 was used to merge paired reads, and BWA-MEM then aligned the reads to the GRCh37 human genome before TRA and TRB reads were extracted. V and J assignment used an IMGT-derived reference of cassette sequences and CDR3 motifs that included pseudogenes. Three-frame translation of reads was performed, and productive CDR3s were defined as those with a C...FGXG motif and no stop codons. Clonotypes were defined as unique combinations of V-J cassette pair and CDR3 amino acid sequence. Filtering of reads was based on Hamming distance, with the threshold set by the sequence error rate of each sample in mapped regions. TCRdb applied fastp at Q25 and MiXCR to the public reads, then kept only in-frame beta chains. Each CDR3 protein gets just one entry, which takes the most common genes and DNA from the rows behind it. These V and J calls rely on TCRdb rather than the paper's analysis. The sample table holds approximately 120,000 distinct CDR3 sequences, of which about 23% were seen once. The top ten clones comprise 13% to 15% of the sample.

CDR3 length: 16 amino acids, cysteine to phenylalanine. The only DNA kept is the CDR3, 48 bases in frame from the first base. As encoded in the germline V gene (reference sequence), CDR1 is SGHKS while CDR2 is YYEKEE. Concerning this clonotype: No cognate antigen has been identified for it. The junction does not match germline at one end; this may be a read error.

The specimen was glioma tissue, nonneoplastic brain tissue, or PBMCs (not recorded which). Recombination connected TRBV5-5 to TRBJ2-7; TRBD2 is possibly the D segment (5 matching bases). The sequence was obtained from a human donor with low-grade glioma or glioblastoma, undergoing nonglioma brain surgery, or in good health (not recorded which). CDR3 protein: CASSLLRATSIGEKYF. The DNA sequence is TGTGCCAGCAGCTTATTGCGGGCCACCTCCATTGGCGAGAAGTACTTC.